This entry describes one TCR beta chain. The sample originates from a study of cytomegalovirus exposure and HLA in healthy donors. Primers for the PCR totalled 60 Vbeta and 13 Jbeta. Method: immunoSEQ multiplex PCR; TCRdb's copy keeps in-frame clones and lacks some. The data contain 65,000 to 100,000 clones, around 79% of them singletons. Trimming removed 3 bases at V and 6 bases at J, with 18 bases between. Germline loops: CDR1 MNHEY, CDR2 SMNVEV (reference sequence). The CDR3 length is 15 residues. Sequencing used PBMCs. The sequence derives from a woman in her thirties or forties in good health and CMV-seropositive. The chain is built from TRBV27 and TRBJ2-7, with D maybe TRBD1 (7 bases). Here the CDR3 DNA reads TGTGCCAGCAGTTTCGCAGGGGGAAGGAGGGTCGAGCAGTACTTC. Its translation is CASSFAGGRRVEQYF.